The table lists the clone carrying this T cell receptor (beta chain) with many counts. The antigen is not known. Looked up from germline, CDR1 is ENHRY and CDR2 is SYGVKD. V shed 0 bases and J shed 5 bases, with 3 bases lying between them. This CDR3 has 12 residues. This record belongs to a study of identical twins. Overall study results and limits: Cord blood beta clonotypes that were abundant carried fewer insertions, and memory repertoires showed no such trend. An excess of low generation probability was shown by twin-shared out-of-frame alpha sequences. Conclusions were based on cross-sectional statistical analysis, without following the same donors.

TCRdb itself ran the 5' RACE reads through MiXCR, one entry per CDR3 protein. The top ten hold about 0.25% of the sample, which has roughly 1.6 million distinct CDR3 sequences, 32% seen once. This chain links TRBV10-3 with TRBJ2-3; D gene uncertain. The sample consisted of cord blood. This TCR derives from a newborn girl in good health. Written as DNA, the CDR3 is TGTGCCATCAGTGAGTCGGAAGATACGCAGTATTTT. This gives the protein CAISESEDTQYF.